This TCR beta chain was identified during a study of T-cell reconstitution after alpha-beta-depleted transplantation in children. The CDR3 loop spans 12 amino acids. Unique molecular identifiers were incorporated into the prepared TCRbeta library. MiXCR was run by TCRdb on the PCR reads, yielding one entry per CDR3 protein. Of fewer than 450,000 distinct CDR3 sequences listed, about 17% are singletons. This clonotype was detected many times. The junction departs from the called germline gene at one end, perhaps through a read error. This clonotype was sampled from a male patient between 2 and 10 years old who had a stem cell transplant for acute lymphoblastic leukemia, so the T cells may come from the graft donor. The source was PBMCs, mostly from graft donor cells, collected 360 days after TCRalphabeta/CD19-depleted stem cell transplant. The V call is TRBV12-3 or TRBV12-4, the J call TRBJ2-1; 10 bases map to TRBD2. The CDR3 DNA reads TGTGCCAGCAGTTATCCCCCGGGACTAGCGATCTTC. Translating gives CASSYPPGLAIF.